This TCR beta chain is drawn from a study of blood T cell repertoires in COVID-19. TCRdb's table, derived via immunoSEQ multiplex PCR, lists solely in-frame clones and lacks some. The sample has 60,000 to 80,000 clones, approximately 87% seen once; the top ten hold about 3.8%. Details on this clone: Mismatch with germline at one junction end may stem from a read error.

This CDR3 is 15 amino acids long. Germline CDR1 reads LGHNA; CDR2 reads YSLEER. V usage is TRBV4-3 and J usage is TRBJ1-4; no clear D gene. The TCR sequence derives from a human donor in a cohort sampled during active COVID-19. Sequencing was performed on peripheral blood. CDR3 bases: TGCGCCAGCAGCCAAGAGGAGGCAACGAATGAAAAACTGTTTTTT. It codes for CASSQEEATNEKLFF.